This record looks at one T cell receptor beta chain sequence and its context. This clonotype has at least ten counts. Its antigen is unknown. No quality values exist for individual bases; no much larger clone is one base distant. The source of the sample is a study of T cells in Graves' hyperthyroidism and ophthalmopathy (dated by TCRdb to the late 2010s). For the study in its entirety: Peripheral blood was collected at initial diagnosis, before any treatment. TCR V-J signatures able to tell the groups apart were searched for in a discovery cohort of about a hundred patients, of whom more than 40 had Graves' ophthalmopathy and 55 to 65 had stable Graves' hyperthyroidism. Prospective prediction of ophthalmopathy was tested in an independent validation cohort of 18 to 20 hyperthyroidism patients and approximately 17 patients who later progressed to ophthalmopathy. The 90 or so discovery patients were randomly split 7:3 into training and test sets. In addition, the study compared T-cell repertoires in thyroid tissue and in blood from about 6 Graves' hyperthyroidism patients. Once sampling was done, hyperthyroidism patients were given methimazole at a starting dose of 30 mg daily, whereas ophthalmopathy patients were given high-dose intravenous methylprednisolone. According to the paper, TCR Vbeta CDR3 sequencing was carried out on 135 peripheral blood samples, which came from fewer than 50 ophthalmopathy, under 80 hyperthyroidism and roughly 17 progressor patients. On the study overall, not on this receptor specifically: Ophthalmopathy was separated from stable hyperthyroidism by a 13 V-J signature model, with 87.88% sensitivity and approximately 81% specificity obtained in cross-validation and 80%/75% obtained in testing. Most expanded thyroid clonotypes (frequency above 0.001) were also detected in blood, a finding suggesting that blood repertoires may reflect thyroid immune responses. Sample size was not statistically predetermined, and blinding of investigators to group allocation was not performed. During validation, the model predicted progression to ophthalmopathy a median of approximately 7 months ahead of onset, with roughly 65% sensitivity and roughly 75% specificity.

The TCR beta CDR3 regions were amplified from RNA transcripts. The TCR CDR3 was subjected to a first round of RT-PCR using the HTBI primer set and the Qiagen OneStep RT-PCR kit. Libraries were constructed in a second round of multiplex PCR, after which size selection and purification were carried out. The libraries were sequenced on an Illumina HiSeq2000 using paired-end 100 bp reads. The paper's processing steps were these. Raw data were processed with SOAPnuke, discarding reads with adapters, uncalled bases, mean Phred below 15, or no exact constant-primer or identifier match. COPE v1.2.5 was used to merge high-quality paired reads, and clonotypes were defined as unique nucleotide sequences. Clonotypes were aligned to IMGT TRBV, TRBD and TRBJ reference segments using MiTCR v1.1. Analysis was restricted to V-J combinations with a frequency above 0.0001, which covered about 99% of repertoires. The TCS score was defined as the ratio of F50 (clonal expansion) to E x V (chaos), calculated using BLOSUM62-based TCRdist between CDR3 peptides within each V-J. Welch's t-statistics and random forest reduced 514 V-J features to 13, which were used in a naive Bayes classifier (R e1071). TCRdb applied fastp at Q25 and MiXCR to the public reads, then kept only in-frame beta chains. Rows with a matching CDR3 protein are joined into one entry that keeps the most common DNA and genes. V and J calls and clone size were set by TCRdb, not the authors. This sample comprises hundreds of thousands of distinct CDR3 sequences, about a sixth of them detected only once. The ten biggest clones cover about 30% of the sample.

The CDR3 spans 15 residues, from the cysteine through the phenylalanine. Only CDR3 DNA is held: 45 bases, read in frame from base 1. At the junction V is shortened by 6 bases and J by 5 bases; bases outside the gene matches: 12. CDR1 is given as MNHEY and CDR2 as SMNVEV, both from the germline V gene (reference sequence). Moderately to severely active disease, a Clinical Activity Score of at least 3, a NOSPECS grade of at least 4, and a duration under 3 months were present in ophthalmopathy patients. The study excluded patients with uncontrolled infections, other autoimmune diseases, pregnancy or lactation. Diagnoses were established on the basis of clinical symptoms, serum thyroxine and TRAb, thyroid ultrasound, and orbital computed tomography. PBMCs were separated from approximately 9.9 ml of fresh peripheral blood using Ficoll-Paque density gradient centrifugation. Total RNA was extracted with Trizol reagent, and quality was checked on an Agilent 2100 Bioanalyzer.

The chain joins TRBV27 to TRBJ1-1; 7 bases in between match TRBD1. The sequenced sample consisted of blood. The clonotype was recovered from a woman between 18 and 29 years old with Graves' ophthalmopathy. The CDR3 protein: CASRSASGGWTEAFF. The bases read TGTGCCAGCAGGTCTGCTTCAGGGGGTTGGACTGAAGCTTTCTTT.